A selection of T cell receptor beta chains follows, all from one sample in a study of patients and donors after allogeneic stem cell transplantation. TCRdb reanalysed the RT-PCR reads using MiXCR and keeps one entry per CDR3 protein. This sample has around 25,000 distinct CDR3 sequences; approximately 42% occur once, and the top ten carry more than 60%. The sequencing sample was made of blood, either unsorted or a sorted T cell fraction (not recorded which). These receptors were collected from a human donor who was either an allogeneic HSCT recipient or a stem cell or donor lymphocyte infusion donor (not recorded which). It is not recorded whose cells these are; they may come from a transplant donor. The CDR3 runs from the conserved cysteine through the conserved F or W. D genes are given only for firm matches. Clone size is not always given. Where it is, it says once, few, many or a class for expanded clones.

d_gene,v_gene,j_gene,len,abundance,CDR3aa,CDR3nt
.,TRBV15,TRBJ2-3,16,.,CATRARQLPSTDTQYF,TGTGCCACCAGGGCGAGACAGTTACCTAGCACAGATACGCAGTATTTT
.,TRBV5-1,TRBJ2-2,19,few,CASSFSPLGPGGNTGELFF,TGCGCCAGCAGCTTTTCTCCCCTGGGGCCCGGCGGGAACACCGGGGAGCTGTTTTTT
.,TRBV5-1,TRBJ2-3,15,.,CASSLVKTSTDTQYF,TGCGCCAGCAGCTTGGTAAAGACGAGCACAGATACGCAGTATTTT
.,TRBV4-2,TRBJ2-2,13,few,CASSQGGTGELFF,TGTGCCAGCAGCCAAGGGGGGACGGGGGAGCTGTTTTTT
.,TRBV12-3/TRBV12-4,TRBJ1-3,13,.,CASRRGSGNTIYF,TGTGCCAGCAGGCGGGGCTCTGGAAACACCATATATTTT
.,TRBV21-1,TRBJ2-1,20,.,CASSTPGGLFGDRAYNEQFF,TGTGCCAGCAGCACTCCCGGGGGTCTCTTTGGGGACAGGGCCTACAATGAGCAGTTCTTC
.,TRBV6-5,TRBJ1-6,15,few,CASRLGRSYNSPLHF,TGTGCCAGCAGATTAGGGAGATCCTATAATTCACCCCTCCACTTT
.,TRBV10-3,TRBJ1-6,14,.,CAISRQGPNSPLHF,TGTGCCATCAGTCGTCAGGGGCCTAATTCACCCCTCCACTTT
.,TRBV29-1,TRBJ2-2,12,.,CSAMIGPGELFF,TGCAGCGCCATGATCGGACCCGGGGAGCTGTTTTTT
.,TRBV5-6,TRBJ2-7,15,.,CASTTRLGQGYEQYF,TGTGCCAGCACAACCAGACTTGGGCAGGGCTACGAGCAGTACTTC
TRBD1,TRBV5-1,TRBJ2-1,14,few,CASSFDRAGNEQFF,TGCGCCAGCAGCTTTGACAGGGCGGGCAATGAGCAGTTCTTC
TRBD1,TRBV5-1,TRBJ2-5,15,.,CASSFSWTGEETQYF,TGCGCCAGCAGCTTTTCCTGGACAGGGGAAGAGACCCAGTACTTC
.,TRBV5-1,TRBJ2-3,14,once,CATTWGLSQDTQYF,TGCGCCACCACGTGGGGGTTGTCTCAGGATACGCAGTATTTT
.,TRBV10-3,TRBJ2-2,17,.,CAISETWGNANTGELFF,TGTGCCATCAGTGAGACCTGGGGTAACGCGAACACCGGGGAGCTGTTTTTT
.,TRBV10-2,TRBJ2-3,15,.,CASSESRGGTDTQYF,TGCGCCAGCAGTGAGTCTCGTGGGGGCACAGATACGCAGTATTTT
.,TRBV4-1,TRBJ1-1,15,few,CASSQDIVNLGQAFF,TGCGCCAGCAGCCAAGATATTGTCAATTTGGGCCAAGCTTTCTTT
TRBD1,TRBV6-1,TRBJ2-3,13,.,CASSGQGASTQYF,TGTGCCAGCAGTGGGCAGGGGGCTAGTACGCAGTATTTT
.,TRBV4-1,TRBJ1-6,17,.,CASSQGDPGSYNSPLHF,TGCGCCAGCAGCCAAGGGGACCCCGGTTCCTATAATTCACCCCTCCACTTT
.,TRBV6-5,TRBJ1-1,16,.,CASSPGRGAGNTEAFF,TGTGCCAGCAGTCCCGGCCGGGGCGCGGGGAACACTGAAGCTTTCTTT
.,TRBV3-1,TRBJ2-7,15,.,CASSPAGRRRYEQYF,TGTGCCAGCAGCCCCGCGGGTCGCCGACGCTACGAGCAGTACTTC
.,TRBV4-1,TRBJ1-2,14,many,CASSQDSINYGYTF,TGCGCCAGCAGCCAAGATTCGATAAACTATGGCTACACCTTC
.,TRBV3-1,TRBJ1-3,13,few,CASSHQGAGTIYF,TGTGCCAGCAGCCACCAAGGAGCGGGCACCATATATTTT
TRBD1,TRBV20-1,TRBJ2-2,15,.,CSAKRQGVNTGELFF,TGCAGTGCTAAAAGACAGGGAGTTAACACCGGGGAGCTGTTTTTT
.,TRBV20-1,TRBJ1-1,13,.,CSATTGGTLAAFF,TGCAGTGCTACCACCGGGGGAACTCTCGCAGCTTTCTTT
TRBD2,TRBV7-6,TRBJ2-1,20,.,CASSRRSGRASTSSYNEQFF,TGTGCCAGCAGCCGCCGTAGCGGGAGGGCCAGTACCAGCTCCTACAATGAGCAGTTCTTC
TRBD1,TRBV18,TRBJ2-3,15,few,CASSALQGAADTQYF,TGTGCCAGCTCAGCACTTCAGGGGGCGGCAGATACGCAGTATTTT
.,TRBV6-5,TRBJ2-6,18,.,CASRVGGPLSSGANVLTF,TGTGCCAGCAGGGTAGGAGGCCCCCTCAGCTCTGGGGCCAACGTCCTGACTTTC
.,TRBV20-1,TRBJ2-1,15,.,CSAPARGQVYNEQFF,TGCAGTGCTCCCGCAAGGGGACAAGTTTACAATGAGCAGTTCTTC
.,TRBV10-2,TRBJ1-5,14,.,CASALRDSNQPQHF,TGCGCCAGCGCGTTGAGAGATAGCAATCAGCCCCAGCATTTT
.,TRBV12-3/TRBV12-4,TRBJ1-5,16,.,CASSSRERGVNQPQHF,TGTGCCAGCAGTAGCCGGGAGAGGGGTGTTAATCAGCCCCAGCATTTT
TRBD2,TRBV12-3/TRBV12-4,TRBJ2-5,13,.,CASSASGVETQYF,TGTGCCAGCAGTGCCAGCGGGGTTGAGACCCAGTACTTC
.,TRBV28,TRBJ1-3,18,.,CASSPQARAGISGNTIYF,TGTGCCAGCAGTCCTCAGGCTCGGGCAGGCATCTCTGGAAACACCATATATTTT
TRBD1,TRBV24-1,TRBJ2-7,15,.,CATSDRTGGRDEQYF,TGTGCCACCAGTGACCGGACAGGGGGTAGGGACGAGCAGTACTTC
TRBD1,TRBV5-1,TRBJ1-2,13,.,CASSPGQIYGYTF,TGCGCCAGCAGCCCGGGACAGATCTATGGCTACACCTTC
.,TRBV28,TRBJ2-5,14,.,CASSLLGGQETQYF,TGTGCCAGCAGTTTGCTAGGGGGCCAAGAGACCCAGTACTTC
.,TRBV25-1,TRBJ2-4,15,.,CASSEGGWAKNIQYF,TGTGCCAGCAGTGAAGGGGGGTGGGCCAAAAACATTCAGTACTTC
.,TRBV2,TRBJ1-1,14,.,CASRGVVRNTEAFF,TGTGCCAGCAGAGGTGTCGTAAGGAACACTGAAGCTTTCTTT
.,TRBV28,TRBJ1-1,15,few,CASSWTVGMNTEAFF,TGTGCCAGCAGTTGGACAGTGGGAATGAACACTGAAGCTTTCTTT
.,TRBV3-1,TRBJ1-1,13,many,CASSLGSNTEAFF,TGTGCCAGCAGTCTCGGATCGAACACTGAAGCTTTCTTT
TRBD1,TRBV6-5,TRBJ1-2,15,.,CASSPPQGANYGYTF,TGTGCCAGCAGCCCACCCCAGGGGGCTAACTATGGCTACACCTTC
TRBD1,TRBV28,TRBJ2-7,14,few,CASSLSPTGSEQYF,TGTGCCAGCAGTTTATCCCCGACAGGGTCCGAGCAGTACTTC
.,TRBV10-3,TRBJ2-5,13,few,CAISSGYQETQYF,TGTGCCATCAGTTCAGGGTACCAAGAGACCCAGTACTTC
.,TRBV4-2,TRBJ1-2,16,.,CASSRQLIDGPEGYTF,TGTGCCAGCAGTCGACAGTTAATCGACGGGCCGGAAGGCTACACCTTC
TRBD2,TRBV12-3/TRBV12-4,TRBJ2-1,15,.,CASSTPGLAVGEQFF,TGTGCCAGCAGTACTCCGGGACTAGCTGTCGGTGAGCAGTTCTTC
.,TRBV28,TRBJ1-5,15,few,CASSSGVVSNQPQHF,TGTGCCAGCAGTTCAGGGGTGGTTAGCAATCAGCCCCAGCATTTT
.,TRBV10-2,TRBJ1-5,17,.,CASSKRSRGDSNQPQHF,TGCGCCAGCTCCAAAAGGTCAAGGGGCGATAGCAATCAGCCCCAGCATTTT
.,TRBV7-2,TRBJ1-6,16,.,CASSSPLIPYNSPLHF,TGTGCCAGCAGCTCGCCACTAATCCCGTATAATTCACCCCTCCACTTT
.,TRBV7-9,TRBJ1-5,14,.,CAPLGGSGNQPQHF,TGTGCCCCCTTAGGAGGTTCGGGCAATCAGCCCCAGCATTTT
.,TRBV5-6,TRBJ2-7,13,.,CASRDGTSYEQYF,TGTGCCAGCCGAGACGGGACATCCTACGAGCAGTACTTC
.,TRBV6-5,TRBJ2-7,15,few,CASSYRGSDYEEQYF,TGTGCCAGCAGTTACAGGGGGTCCGACTACGAGGAGCAGTACTTC
.,TRBV5-1,TRBJ1-5,19,few,CASTPPVKYRDGANQPQHF,TGCGCCAGCACCCCGCCGGTCAAGTACAGGGATGGGGCCAATCAGCCCCAGCATTTT
TRBD1,TRBV5-1,TRBJ1-1,14,few,CASSLDRGLTEAFF,TGCGCCAGCAGCTTGGACAGGGGGTTAACTGAAGCTTTCTTT
TRBD1,TRBV6-5,TRBJ2-5,15,.,CASKATGLLQETQYF,TGTGCCAGCAAAGCGACAGGGCTCCTTCAAGAGACCCAGTACTTC
TRBD1,TRBV9,TRBJ1-2,16,.,CASSTGQGVANYGYTF,TGTGCCAGCAGCACGGGACAGGGGGTAGCTAACTATGGCTACACCTTC